Below are 32 T cell receptor beta chains sequenced from a single sample in a study of cytotoxic CD8 clonotypes in ibrutinib-treated CLL (dated by TCRdb to the early 2020s). Library preparation used the immunoSEQ multiplex PCR assay. TCRdb retrieved this table from immuneACCESS and kept in-frame rearrangements only. Not all clones are present; in checked studies, unresolved V genes account for under half, and no reason is known for the remainder. For this sample the table gives several thousand clones, of which approximately 72% were detected only once. The ten largest clones add up to less than 5% of the sample. Sequences were derived from PBMCs, sampled before ibrutinib treatment. These receptors all come from a human donor with chronic lymphocytic leukemia.

This chain links TRBV21-1 with TRBJ2-5. TRBV21-1 is reported as a pseudogene. The CDR3 extends over 12 amino acids. The DNA for the CDR3 is TGTGCCAGCAGGAACCGTGGAGAGACCCAGTACTTC. Translating gives CASRNRGETQYF.

This clone was seen only a few times. V usage is TRBV6-5 and J usage is TRBJ2-3; 11 nucleotides align to TRBD2. The CDR3 contains 15 residues. The V segment lost 4 bases and the J segment 5 bases; nucleotides outside the gene matches: 5. CDR1 is MNHEY, CDR2 SVGAGI, per germline. CDR3 DNA sequence: TGTGCCAGCAGTTTAGCGGGAGGGCCCGGAGATACGCAGTATTTT. This gives the protein CASSLAGGPGDTQYF.

The chain recombines TRBV5-1 with TRBJ1-4; no clear D. The CDR3 runs to 15 residues. V was trimmed by 0 bases and J by 4 bases, leaving 10 bases between them. Germline-derived CDR1 and CDR2 are SGHRS and YFSETQ. The CDR3 region is CASSLAGQDNEKLFF. CDR3 nucleotides: TGCGCCAGCAGCTTGGCGGGCCAGGATAATGAAAAACTGTTTTTT.

There are a few counts of this clone. V gene TRBV6-6 combines with J gene TRBJ2-1; no clear D gene. The CDR3 is made up of 11 amino acids. V was cut by 7 bases and J by 2 bases, with 3 bases left in between. Germline assignment: CDR1 MNHNY and CDR2 SVGAGI (reference sequence). In DNA, the CDR3 is TGTGCCAGCATAACCTACAATGAGCAGTTCTTC. Translation: CASITYNEQFF.

Notes on this clone: The junction does not match germline at one end; this may be a read error. The CDR3 coding sequence is TGTGCCAGCAGCGTCGACAGGAACCCTGAAGCTTTCTTT. This encodes CASSVDRNPEAFF. The J gene is TRBJ1-1, the V gene TRBV11-3; a weak D match, TRBD1 (6 bases). In germline, CDR1 is SGHNT, CDR2 YENEEA. The length of the CDR3 is 13 residues. The entire variable domain, with the rest obtained from reference TRBV11-3 and TRBJ1-1, is as follows: EAGVVQSPRYKIIEKKQPVAFWCNPISGHNTLYWYLQNLGQGPELLIRYENEEAVDDSQLPKDRFSAERLKGVDSTLKIQPAELGDSAVYLCASSVDRNPEAFFGQGTRLTVV.

The chain combines TRBV6-5 with TRBJ2-7; no firm D call. Germline CDR1 reads MNHEY; CDR2 reads SVGAGI. CDR3 length: 16 residues. Trimming cost V 4 bases and J 2 bases, with 18 bases left between them. This CDR3 reads CASSSLRGRDAYEQYF. The CDR3 nucleotides are TGTGCCAGCAGTTCCCTTCGCGGCCGAGACGCCTACGAGCAGTACTTC.

This chain connects TRBV10-3 to TRBJ1-2; D may be TRBD1 (6 bases). Trimming cost V 6 bases and J 4 bases, with 12 bases left between them. CDR1 ENHRY and CDR2 SYGVKD come from the germline V gene. The length of the CDR3 is 13 residues. The CDR3 nucleotides are TGTGCCATCAGCGGGCTGACAGGCTATGGCTACACCTTC. Its protein product is CAISGLTGYGYTF.

This rearrangement joins TRBV5-1 to TRBJ2-2; 7 bases match TRBD2. This CDR3 is built from 17 residues. V was clipped by 2 bases and J by 1 base; unmatched bases: 8. Germline CDR1 SGHRS, CDR2 YFSETQ. CDR3 sequence (DNA): TGCGCCAGCAGCTTAATGGGACCTAGCGGGAACACCGGGGAGCTGTTTTTT. Translated: CASSLMGPSGNTGELFF.

V and J are TRBV11-2 and TRBJ1-2; D may be TRBD1 (6 bases). CDR3 length equals 15 residues. V lost 0 bases, J lost 7 bases, and 15 bases lay in between. Germline V gene sequence: CDR1 SGHAT, CDR2 FQNNGV. Written as DNA, the CDR3 is TGTGCCAGCAGCTTAGATGGATCAGGGGCCGTTGGCTACACCTTC. Translated: CASSLDGSGAVGYTF.

The rearrangement uses TRBV5-4 and TRBJ2-7, with D possibly being TRBD1 (6 bases). Germline V gives CDR1 SGHNT, CDR2 YYREEE (reference sequence). The CDR3 contains 13 residues. Trimming pared 4 bases from V and 6 bases from J, leaving 14 bases between. The CDR3 DNA reads TGTGCCAGCAGCCACAACAGGGTAAGCGAGCAGTACTTC. Its translation is CASSHNRVSEQYF.

This rearrangement joins TRBV27 to TRBJ2-5; D might be TRBD1 (6 bases). The germline V and J ends were trimmed by 5 bases and 3 bases, with 10 bases remaining between them. Germline V gene lookup returns CDR1 MNHEY and CDR2 SMNVEV (reference sequence). This CDR3 is built from 13 residues. CDR3 in amino acids: CASSHSGEETQYF. CDR3 in DNA: TGTGCCAGCAGTCACTCAGGGGAAGAGACCCAGTACTTC.

The V and J genes are TRBV27 and TRBJ2-7, with TRBD1 matching over 7 bases. Trimming took 7 bases from V and 3 from J; bases not matched to a gene: 9. The CDR3 totals 14 residues. The V gene's germline CDR1 is MNHEY and CDR2 SMNVEV (reference sequence). Here the CDR3 reads CASMDLGQHYEQYF. The CDR3 nucleotides are TGTGCCAGCATGGATTTGGGACAGCACTACGAGCAGTACTTC.

This clone was recorded a few times. The chain employs TRBV28 and TRBJ1-5; 7 bases fit TRBD1. Trimming at V came to 4 bases and at J to 6 bases, leaving 3 bases not matched to a gene. The CDR3 totals 13 residues. Looked up from germline, CDR1 is MDHEN and CDR2 is SYDVKM. The DNA for the CDR3 is TGTGCCAGCAGTTCTACAGGGGTTCAGCCCCAGCATTTT. It specifies CASSSTGVQPQHF.

This clone was recorded only once. CDR3 sequence (DNA): TGTGCCAGCAGCTTTAGGTCGTACGGGGACAATGAGCAGTTCTTC. It codes for CASSFRSYGDNEQFF. The chain carries TRBV5-4 and TRBJ2-1; the D gene is possibly TRBD2 (5 bases). The germline V and J ends were trimmed by 2 bases and 5 bases, with 14 bases remaining between them. Germline V lookup: CDR1 SGHNT, CDR2 YYREEE (reference sequence). This CDR3 has 15 residues.

This chain joins TRBV2 and TRBJ1-5; 8 nucleotides agree with TRBD1. Germline CDR1 SNHLY, CDR2 FYNNEI. J was trimmed by 4 bases and V by 5 bases; bases with no gene match: 7. The CDR3 is 15 amino acids. The CDR3 loop is CASSPTDRENQPQHF. Written as DNA, the CDR3 is TGTGCCAGCAGTCCGACGGACAGGGAGAATCAGCCCCAGCATTTT.

CDR3 amino acids: CASSIDDGQYQPQHF. The CDR3 nucleotides are TGTGCCAGTAGTATAGACGACGGACAGTATCAGCCCCAGCATTTT. The chain joins TRBV19 to TRBJ1-5; D may be TRBD1 (6 bases). CDR3 length equals 15 residues. With 0 bases removed from V and 5 bases from J, the gap between germline ends came to 11 bases. Germline V gene data show CDR1 as LNHDA and CDR2 as SQIVND (reference sequence).

The J gene is TRBJ2-7, the V gene TRBV4-2; the D is unclear. CDR1 is LGHNA and CDR2 is YNFKEQ in the germline V gene. Trimming stripped 0 bases from V and 0 bases from J, with 6 bases between. This CDR3 is built from 14 residues. DNA of the CDR3: TGTGCCAGCAGCCAAGAGGTTGGCTCCTACGAGCAGTACTTC. The encoded protein is CASSQEVGSYEQYF.

The CDR3 loop reads CASSYSQIQETQYF. The DNA for the CDR3 is TGTGCCAGCAGTTACTCGCAGATACAAGAGACCCAGTACTTC. The chain employs TRBV6-6 and TRBJ2-5; D remains unclear. Germline-derived CDR1 and CDR2 are MNHNY and SVGAGI (reference sequence). V dropped 0 bases and J dropped 2 bases, with 7 bases sitting between them. The CDR3 loop spans 14 amino acids.

The CDR3 DNA is TGTGCCAGCAGTTTAGTACCGGACAGGCACTACGAGCAGTACTTC. This codes for CASSLVPDRHYEQYF. This rearrangement joins TRBV27 to TRBJ2-7; 7 positions agree with TRBD1. Germline V gene sequence: CDR1 MNHEY, CDR2 SMNVEV (reference sequence). This CDR3 comprises 15 residues. The V and J ends lost 2 bases and 3 bases, in that order; junction bases with no gene match: 7.

This clone was found a few times. The chain joins TRBV18 to TRBJ2-2, with D perhaps TRBD1 (5 bases). Trimming cost V 5 bases and J 4 bases, with 11 bases left between them. The CDR3 consists of 14 residues. Germline CDR1 and CDR2: KGHSH and LQKENI. Here the CDR3 DNA reads TGTGCCAGCTCAAACGGACAAAGCACCGGGGAGCTGTTTTTT. This encodes CASSNGQSTGELFF. The complete variable domain, with remaining parts taken from reference TRBV18 and TRBJ2-2, reads NAGVMQNPRHLVRRRGQEARLRCSPMKGHSHVYWYRQLPEEGLKFMVYLQKENIIDESGMPKERFSAEFPKEGPSILRIQQVVRGDSAAYFCASSNGQSTGELFFGEGSRLTVL.

This clone was seen just once. CDR3 loop: CASSFGRGNTEAFF. The CDR3 bases are TGTGCCAGCAGCTTCGGCAGGGGGAACACTGAAGCTTTCTTT. The gene calls are TRBV5-4 and TRBJ1-1; maybe TRBD1 (6 bases). Germline V gives CDR1 SGHNT, CDR2 YYREEE (reference sequence). The V end lost 2 bases, the J end lost 1 base, and 9 bases lay between the germline ends. CDR3 length: 14 residues.

This clone was counted between two and nine times. J is TRBJ1-2 and V is TRBV2; possible D gene TRBD1, 5 bases. V lost 1 base, J lost 8 bases, and 8 bases lay in between. Germline CDR1 is SNHLY and CDR2 is FYNNEI. CDR3 size: 12 residues. The CDR3 DNA reads TGTGCCAGCAGTGAAGGGGGCGGAGGCTACACCTTC. As protein: CASSEGGGGYTF. The full variable domain, in which reference TRBV2 and TRBJ1-2 provide the parts outside the CDR3, is EPEVTQTPSHQVTQMGQEVILRCVPISNHLYFYWYRQILGQKVEFLVSFYNNEISEKSEIFDDQFSVERPDGSNFTLKIRSTKLEDSAMYFCASSEGGGGYTFGSGTRLTVV.

The chain links TRBV2 to TRBJ2-7; TRBD2 aligns across 8 bases. The germline CDR1 and CDR2 sequences are SNHLY and FYNNEI. The CDR3 sequence is 13 residues long. V trimming: 8 bases; J trimming: 4 bases; junction bases outside the gene matches: 7. The CDR3 DNA sequence: TGTGCCAGCCAGCGGGAGAGTTTTTACGAGCAGTACTTC. The encoded protein is CASQRESFYEQYF.

This clone has just a few counts. This sequence joins TRBV2 and TRBJ2-3; no definite D call. Between the trimmed V and J ends, which lost 5 bases and 6 bases, there was a span of 6 bases. This CDR3 contains 11 residues. Looked up from germline, CDR1 is SNHLY and CDR2 is FYNNEI. The CDR3 DNA reads TGTGCCAGCAGTTCGAGGGATACGCAGTATTTT. Its protein is CASSSRDTQYF.

The chain couples TRBV7-2 to TRBJ2-1; possibly TRBD2 for D (6 bases). There are 15 residues in the CDR3. V was trimmed by 5 bases and J by 1 base, leaving 12 bases between them. From germline, CDR1 is SGHTA and CDR2 FQGNSA. DNA of the CDR3: TGTGCCAGCAGCCTCCTTAGCGGTTCCTACAATGAGCAGTTCTTC. This gives the protein CASSLLSGSYNEQFF.

The V gene is TRBV10-3, the J gene TRBJ2-3; 9 nucleotides align to TRBD2. Germline CDR1 ENHRY, CDR2 SYGVKD. This CDR3 is built from 16 residues. V lost 3 bases and J lost 4; bases outside the gene matches: 8. The CDR3 is CAISEPGLAPADTQYF. The CDR3 DNA follows: TGTGCCATCAGTGAACCGGGACTAGCCCCCGCAGATACGCAGTATTTT.

The chain carries TRBV6-6 and TRBJ2-3; the match to TRBD1 covers 12 bases. Germline CDR1 and CDR2: MNHNY and SVGAGI (reference sequence). V trimming: 5 bases; J trimming: 8 bases; junction bases outside the gene matches: 11. The CDR3 contains 16 residues. As DNA, the CDR3 is TGTGCCAGCAGTACTGGGACAGGGGGCGCGGTGAGTACGCAGTATTTT. This gives the protein CASSTGTGGAVSTQYF.

V gene TRBV19 combines with J gene TRBJ2-7; TRBD2 might be the D (6 bases). The CDR3 covers 16 residues. In germline, CDR1 is LNHDA, CDR2 SQIVND (reference sequence). With 3 bases removed from V and 4 bases from J, the gap between germline ends came to 19 bases. The CDR3 is CASSMVGGAGKYEQYF. The CDR3 nucleotides are TGTGCCAGTAGTATGGTAGGCGGGGCAGGGAAGTACGAGCAGTACTTC. Drawing the rest from reference TRBV19 and TRBJ2-7, the complete variable domain is DGGITQSPKYLFRKEGQNVTLSCEQNLNHDAMYWYRQDPGQGLRLIYYSQIVNDFQKGDIAEGYSVSREKKESFPLTVTSAQKNPTAFYLCASSMVGGAGKYEQYFGPGTRLTVT.

V usage is TRBV5-6 and J usage is TRBJ2-5; tentatively, D is TRBD1 (6 bases). Germline CDR1 and CDR2: SGHDT and YYEEEE. This CDR3 comprises 13 residues. Trimming cost V 4 bases and J 5 bases, with 12 bases left between them. CDR3 nucleotides: TGTGCCAGCAGCGGCGACAGGTCGGAGACCCAGTACTTC. It translates to CASSGDRSETQYF.

The rearrangement uses TRBV29-1 and TRBJ2-3; D remains unclear. Trimming cost V 4 bases and J 6 bases, with 11 bases left between them. This CDR3 is built from 12 residues. Germline V gene sequence: CDR1 SQVTM, CDR2 ANQGSEA. The CDR3 coding sequence is TGCAGCGTTGGCTCCTATGGGGATACGCAGTATTTT. Protein sequence: CSVGSYGDTQYF.

This clone was seen only once. This chain links TRBV7-9 with TRBJ2-2; TRBD1 matches 9 bases. This CDR3 region has 16 residues. Trimming took 2 bases from V and 1 from J; bases not matched to a gene: 2. Per germline, CDR1 SEHNR and CDR2 FQNEAQ (reference sequence). CDR3 loop: CASSLKGQGNTGELFF. DNA of the CDR3: TGTGCCAGCAGCTTAAAGGGACAGGGGAACACCGGGGAGCTGTTTTTT. Looking up the rest from reference TRBV7-9 and TRBJ2-2 gives the full variable domain: DTGVSQNPRHKITKRGQNVTFRCDPISEHNRLYWYRQTLGQGPEFLTYFQNEAQLEKSRLLSDRFSAERPKGSFSTLEIQRTEQGDSAMYLCASSLKGQGNTGELFFGEGSRLTVL.

V and J are TRBV7-2 and TRBJ2-7, with D possibly matching TRBD1 (6 bases). Germline lookup yields CDR1 SGHTA and CDR2 FQGNSA. This CDR3 has 14 amino acids. Trimming pared 5 bases from V and 3 bases from J, leaving 14 bases between. The CDR3 is CASSPDRSGYEQYF. In DNA, the CDR3 is TGTGCCAGCAGCCCCGACAGGAGCGGCTACGAGCAGTACTTC.